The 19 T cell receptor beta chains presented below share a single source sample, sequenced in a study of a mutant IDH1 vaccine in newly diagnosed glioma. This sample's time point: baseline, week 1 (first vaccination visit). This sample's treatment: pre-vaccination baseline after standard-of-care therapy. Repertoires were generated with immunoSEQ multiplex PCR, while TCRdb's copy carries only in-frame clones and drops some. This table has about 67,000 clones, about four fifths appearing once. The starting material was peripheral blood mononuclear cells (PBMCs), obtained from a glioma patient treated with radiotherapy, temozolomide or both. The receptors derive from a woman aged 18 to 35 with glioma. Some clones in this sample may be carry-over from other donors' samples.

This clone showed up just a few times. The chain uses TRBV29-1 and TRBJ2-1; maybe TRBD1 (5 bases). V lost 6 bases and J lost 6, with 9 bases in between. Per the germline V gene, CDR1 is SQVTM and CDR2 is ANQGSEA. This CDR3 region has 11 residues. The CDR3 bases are TGCAGCGTGCGACAGCCCAATGAGCAGTTCTTC. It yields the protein CSVRQPNEQFF.

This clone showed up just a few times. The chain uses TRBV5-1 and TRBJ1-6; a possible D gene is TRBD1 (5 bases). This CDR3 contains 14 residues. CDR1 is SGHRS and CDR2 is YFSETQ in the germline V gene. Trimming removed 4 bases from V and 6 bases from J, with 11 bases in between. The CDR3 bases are TGCGCCAGCAGCCTGGGACTGACTAATTCACCCCTCCACTTT. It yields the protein CASSLGLTNSPLHF.

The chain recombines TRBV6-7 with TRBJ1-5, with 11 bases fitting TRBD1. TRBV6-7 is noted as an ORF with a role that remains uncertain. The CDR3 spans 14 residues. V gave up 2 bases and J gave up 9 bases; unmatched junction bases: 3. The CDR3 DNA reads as TGTGCCAGCAGTTACGGACAGGGGGCGAGGCCCCAGCATTTT. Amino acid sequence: CASSYGQGARPQHF.

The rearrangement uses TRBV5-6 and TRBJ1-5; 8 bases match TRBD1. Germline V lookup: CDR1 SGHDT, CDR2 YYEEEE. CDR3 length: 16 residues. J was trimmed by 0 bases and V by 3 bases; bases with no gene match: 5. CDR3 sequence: CASSYGTGNSNQPQHF. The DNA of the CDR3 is TGTGCCAGCAGCTATGGGACAGGTAATAGCAATCAGCCCCAGCATTTT.

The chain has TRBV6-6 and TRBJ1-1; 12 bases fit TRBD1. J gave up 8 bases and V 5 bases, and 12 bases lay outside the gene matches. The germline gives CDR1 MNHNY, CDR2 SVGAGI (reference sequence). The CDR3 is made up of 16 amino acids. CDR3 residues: CASSLPGTGGLTEAFF. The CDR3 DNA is TGTGCCAGCAGTCTCCCCGGGACAGGGGGCTTAACCGAAGCTTTCTTT.

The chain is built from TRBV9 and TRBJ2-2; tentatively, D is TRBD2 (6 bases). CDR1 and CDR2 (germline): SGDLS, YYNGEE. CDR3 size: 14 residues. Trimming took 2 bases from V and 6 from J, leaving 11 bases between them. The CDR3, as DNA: TGTGCCAGCAGCGTGGGGGGTTGGTCCGGGGAGCTGTTTTTT. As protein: CASSVGGWSGELFF.

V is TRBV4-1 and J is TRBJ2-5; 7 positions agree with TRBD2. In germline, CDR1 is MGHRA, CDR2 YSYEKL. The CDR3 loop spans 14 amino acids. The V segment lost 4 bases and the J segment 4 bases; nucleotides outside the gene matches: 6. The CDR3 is CASSPTGEGETQYF. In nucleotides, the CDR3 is TGCGCCAGCAGCCCTACCGGGGAGGGAGAGACCCAGTACTTC.

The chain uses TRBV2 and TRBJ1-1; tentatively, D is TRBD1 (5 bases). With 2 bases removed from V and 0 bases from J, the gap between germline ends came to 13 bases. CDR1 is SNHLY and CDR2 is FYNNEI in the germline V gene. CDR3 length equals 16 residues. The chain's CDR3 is CASSEFETALNTEAFF. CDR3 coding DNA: TGTGCCAGCAGTGAATTCGAGACAGCCTTGAACACTGAAGCTTTCTTT.

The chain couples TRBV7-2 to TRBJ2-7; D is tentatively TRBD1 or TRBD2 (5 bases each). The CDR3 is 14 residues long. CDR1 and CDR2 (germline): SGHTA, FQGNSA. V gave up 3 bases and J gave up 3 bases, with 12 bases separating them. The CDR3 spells CASSLGDGSYEQYF. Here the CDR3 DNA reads TGTGCCAGCAGCTTGGGGGACGGAAGCTACGAGCAGTACTTC.

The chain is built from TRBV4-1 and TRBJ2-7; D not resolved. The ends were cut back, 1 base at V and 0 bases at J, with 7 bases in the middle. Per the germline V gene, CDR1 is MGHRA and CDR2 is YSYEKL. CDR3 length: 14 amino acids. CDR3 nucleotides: TGCGCCAGCAGCCAAGCGGAAAGCTCCTACGAGCAGTACTTC. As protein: CASSQAESSYEQYF.

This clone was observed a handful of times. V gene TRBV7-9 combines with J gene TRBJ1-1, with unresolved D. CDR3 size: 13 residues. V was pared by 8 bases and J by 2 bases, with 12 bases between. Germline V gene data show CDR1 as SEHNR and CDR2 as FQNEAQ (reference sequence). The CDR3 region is CASRPSSNTEAFF. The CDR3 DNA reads TGTGCCAGCCGACCGAGTTCAAACACTGAAGCTTTCTTT. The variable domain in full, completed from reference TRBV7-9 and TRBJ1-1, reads DTGVSQNPRHKITKRGQNVTFRCDPISEHNRLYWYRQTLGQGPEFLTYFQNEAQLEKSRLLSDRFSAERPKGSFSTLEIQRTEQGDSAMYLCASRPSSNTEAFFGQGTRLTVV.

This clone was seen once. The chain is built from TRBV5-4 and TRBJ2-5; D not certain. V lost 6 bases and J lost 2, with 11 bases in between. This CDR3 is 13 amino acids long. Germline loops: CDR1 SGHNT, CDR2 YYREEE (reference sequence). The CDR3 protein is CASTPRGQETQYF. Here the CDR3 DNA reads TGTGCCAGCACTCCTAGAGGACAAGAGACCCAGTACTTC.

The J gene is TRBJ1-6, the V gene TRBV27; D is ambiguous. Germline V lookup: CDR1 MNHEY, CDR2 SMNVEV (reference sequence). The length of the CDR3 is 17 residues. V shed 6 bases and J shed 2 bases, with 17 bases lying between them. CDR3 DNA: TGTGCCAGCAGCCTCCCAAAGGGAGCCACCTATAATTCACCCCTCCACTTT. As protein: CASSLPKGATYNSPLHF.

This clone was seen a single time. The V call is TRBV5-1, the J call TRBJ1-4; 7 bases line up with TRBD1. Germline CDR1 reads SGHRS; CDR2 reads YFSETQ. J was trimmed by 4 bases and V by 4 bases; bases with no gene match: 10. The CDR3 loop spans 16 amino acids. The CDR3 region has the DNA TGCGCCAGCAGCCTCCTATCACAGGGGAATAATGAAAAACTGTTTTTT. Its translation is CASSLLSQGNNEKLFF.

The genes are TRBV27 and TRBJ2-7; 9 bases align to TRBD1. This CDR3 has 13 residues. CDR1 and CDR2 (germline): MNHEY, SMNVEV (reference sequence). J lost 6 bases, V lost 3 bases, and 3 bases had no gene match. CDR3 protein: CASSFGQGSEQYF. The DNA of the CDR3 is TGTGCCAGCAGTTTCGGACAGGGGTCCGAGCAGTACTTC.

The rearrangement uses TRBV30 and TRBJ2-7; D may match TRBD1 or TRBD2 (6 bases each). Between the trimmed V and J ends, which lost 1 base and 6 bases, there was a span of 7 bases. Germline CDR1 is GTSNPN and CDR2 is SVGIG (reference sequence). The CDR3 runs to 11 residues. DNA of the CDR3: TGTGCCTGGAGTGAGGGGGGCGAGCAGTACTTC. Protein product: CAWSEGGEQYF.

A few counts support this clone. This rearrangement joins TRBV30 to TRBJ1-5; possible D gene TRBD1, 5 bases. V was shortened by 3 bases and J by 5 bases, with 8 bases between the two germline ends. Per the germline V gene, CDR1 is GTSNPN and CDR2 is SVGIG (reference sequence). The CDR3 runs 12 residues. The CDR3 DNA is TGTGCCTGGAGGGGGGAGGATCAGCCCCAGCATTTT. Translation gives CAWRGEDQPQHF.

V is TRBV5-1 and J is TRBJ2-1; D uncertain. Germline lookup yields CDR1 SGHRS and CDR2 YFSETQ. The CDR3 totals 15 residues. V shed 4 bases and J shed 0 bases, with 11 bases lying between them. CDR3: CASSGWQSSYNEQFF. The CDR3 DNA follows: TGCGCCAGCAGCGGGTGGCAGAGCTCCTACAATGAGCAGTTCTTC. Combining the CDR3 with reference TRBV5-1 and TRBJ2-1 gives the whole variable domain KAGVTQTPRYLIKTRGQQVTLSCSPISGHRSVSWYQQTPGQGLQFLFEYFSETQRNKGNFPGRFSGRQFSNSRSEMNVSTLELGDSALYLCASSGWQSSYNEQFFGPGTRLTVL.

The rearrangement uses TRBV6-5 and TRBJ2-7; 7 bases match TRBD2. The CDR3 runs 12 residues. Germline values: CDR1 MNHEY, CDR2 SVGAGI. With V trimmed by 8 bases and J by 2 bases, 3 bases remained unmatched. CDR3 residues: CASRTSPYEQYF. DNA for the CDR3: TGTGCCAGCCGGACTAGTCCCTACGAGCAGTACTTC.